The present entry profiles one T cell receptor (beta chain) with its context. The antigen remains unidentified. This sample was included in a study of CD8 T cells in Susac syndrome. Study-wide results and caveats: The authors acknowledged that their TCR sequencing and HLA analysis involved a relatively small number of individuals.

Random hexamers were used to reverse transcribe about 0.5 to 1 ug of RNA. Amplification of TCR beta CDR3 was carried out by immunoSEQ multiplex PCR, which covered 54 Vbeta and 13 Jbeta segments. TCRdb re-called the immunoSEQ multiplex PCR reads through MiXCR, storing one row per CDR3 protein. The sample records about 300,000 distinct CDR3 sequences, approximately 91% being singletons. TCR beta sequencing was performed on blood CD8+ and CD4+ T cells. Bulk CD8+ and CD4+ cells came from magnetic negative isolation; CD8+ TEMRA by FACS. This receptor was identified in a human donor with multiple sclerosis. Sequenced: CD8+ T cells from PBMCs.

CDR3 DNA: TGCGCCAGCAGCCAAGACAGGGGCGGCACTGAAGCTTTCTTT. It encodes CASSQDRGGTEAFF. V gene TRBV4-3 combines with J gene TRBJ1-1; D is perhaps TRBD1 (6 bases). This CDR3 has 14 residues. From germline, CDR1 is LGHNA and CDR2 YSLEER. Deletions cut 0 bases from V and 4 bases from J, with 9 bases between.